What follows are 22 T cell receptor beta chains derived from one specimen sequenced in a study of T cells in Graves' hyperthyroidism and ophthalmopathy. There were TCR beta CDR3 regions amplified from RNA transcripts. First-round RT-PCR targeting the TCR CDR3 was performed with the HTBI primer set. TCRdb analysed the multiplex PCR reads with MiXCR anew, one entry per CDR3 protein. The data show around 600,000 distinct CDR3 sequences, around 14% seen once. The sequenced sample consisted of blood. The receptors originated from a woman aged 25 to 45 with Graves' hyperthyroidism.

The V call is TRBV20-1, the J call TRBJ2-7; D perhaps matches TRBD1 (5 bases). Germline V gene sequence: CDR1 DFQATT, CDR2 SNEGSKA (reference sequence). V was clipped by 0 bases and J by 5 bases, with 17 bases between them. The CDR3 extends over 15 amino acids. CDR3 coding DNA: TGCAGTGCTAGAGAAGACAGTCCAGGCTACGACGAGCAGTACTTC. Translated: CSAREDSPGYDEQYF.

This clonotype was counted only a few times. The chain uses TRBV5-1 and TRBJ2-7; D remains ambiguous. Germline-derived CDR1 and CDR2 are SGHRS and YFSETQ. The V gene lost 3 bases and the J gene lost 2 bases, with 18 bases spanning the gap. The CDR3 spans 16 residues. CDR3 in amino acids: CASSSGAGFGPYEQYF. The CDR3 DNA is TGCGCCAGCAGCTCGGGTGCTGGGTTTGGGCCCTACGAGCAGTACTTC.

This clonotype was picked up many times. The V gene is TRBV2, the J gene TRBJ1-3, with 8 bases matching TRBD1. Germline CDR1 is SNHLY and CDR2 is FYNNEI. With 4 bases clipped from V and 1 base from J, the junction kept 3 bases outside the gene matches. The CDR3 extends over 15 amino acids. In DNA form, the CDR3 reads TGTGCCAGCAGTGCAGGGGGCGCTTCTGGAAACACCATATATTTT. Translation: CASSAGGASGNTIYF.

This clonotype was seen only a few times. A junction end diverges from the germline sequence, so it may reflect a read error. The chain carries TRBV7-3 and TRBJ2-3; TRBD1 or TRBD2 may be the D gene (5 bases each). Germline-derived CDR1 and CDR2 are SGHTA and FQGTGA. The CDR3 runs to 14 residues. CDR3: CTSSLTGPADTQYF. The DNA of the CDR3 is TGTACCAGCAGCTTAACGGGACCGGCGGATACGCAGTATTTT.

At least ten counts were recorded for this clonotype. V is TRBV12-3 or TRBV12-4 and J is TRBJ2-7; D might be TRBD2 (5 bases). V lost 6 bases to trimming and J lost 0 bases, with 12 bases between them. The CDR3 totals 14 residues. The CDR3 sequence: CASSLDYSSYEQYF. As DNA, the CDR3 is TGTGCCAGCAGCCTCGACTATAGCTCCTACGAGCAGTACTTC.

This chain joins TRBV20-1 and TRBJ2-2; 8 positions match TRBD1. Germline V gene lookup returns CDR1 DFQATT and CDR2 SNEGSKA (reference sequence). This CDR3 is built from 15 residues. With V trimmed by 0 bases and J by 1 base, 1 base remained unmatched. The CDR3 region is CSARDGQGNTGELFF. CDR3 DNA sequence: TGCAGTGCTAGAGATGGACAGGGGAACACCGGGGAGCTGTTTTTT.

This clonotype was counted between two and nine times. V gene TRBV19 combines with J gene TRBJ2-4; D is uncertain. V lost 3 bases to trimming and J lost 0 bases, with 9 bases between them. The length of the CDR3 is 15 residues. CDR1 LNHDA and CDR2 SQIVND come from the germline V gene (reference sequence). CDR3 coding DNA: TGTGCCAGTAGTATCCAGACCCTAGCCAAAAACATTCAGTACTTC. This translates into CASSIQTLAKNIQYF.

This clonotype was seen repeatedly, ten times or more. The chain recombines TRBV20-1 with TRBJ1-5; no clear D. Per germline, CDR1 DFQATT and CDR2 SNEGSKA (reference sequence). V lost 3 bases, J lost 0 bases, and 6 bases lay in between. CDR3 length equals 13 residues. In DNA form, the CDR3 reads TGCAGTGCTAGGGGGAATAGCAATCAGCCCCAGCATTTT. This translates into CSARGNSNQPQHF.

This clonotype was counted between two and nine times. The chain is built from TRBV5-5 and TRBJ2-7, with a weak D call TRBD2 (6 bases). The V and J ends lost 0 bases and 3 bases respectively, with 10 bases between them. This CDR3 contains 14 residues. Germline V lookup: CDR1 SGHKS, CDR2 YYEKEE (reference sequence). CDR3 DNA: TGTGCCAGCAGCTTGGCCTGGGGGGACTACGAGCAGTACTTC. Translating it yields CASSLAWGDYEQYF.

This chain links TRBV7-9 with TRBJ2-7, with D possibly matching TRBD2 (6 bases). This CDR3 contains 14 residues. V was cut by 4 bases and J by 6 bases, with 16 bases left in between. Germline V CDR1 and CDR2: SEHNR, FQNEAQ (reference sequence). CDR3 DNA sequence: TGTGCCAGCAGCTCCGCGGGGTCTATAGCCGAGCAGTACTTC. Translated, it gives CASSSAGSIAEQYF.

Remarks on this clonotype: A read error may explain this, as a much larger clone is one base away. The chain links TRBV12-3 or TRBV12-4 to TRBJ2-2, with TRBD2 matching 10 bases. Trimming cost V 5 bases and J 9 bases; bases outside gene matches: 3. The length of the CDR3 is 13 residues. The CDR3 bases are TGTGCCAGCAGTACTAGCGGGACCAGGGAGCTGTTTTTT. This encodes CASSTSGTRELFF.

The rearrangement uses TRBV6-1 and TRBJ1-3; tentatively, D is TRBD1 (6 bases). The CDR3 consists of 14 residues. V gave up 6 bases and J gave up 0 bases, with 9 bases separating them. CDR1 is MNHNS and CDR2 is SASEGT in the germline V gene. CDR3: CASRGDISGNTIYF. CDR3 DNA sequence: TGTGCCAGCAGGGGGGACATCTCTGGAAACACCATATATTTT.

This clonotype was detected ten times or more. The V call is TRBV7-2, the J call TRBJ1-1; no clear D gene. V lost 2 bases, J lost 2 bases, and 9 bases lay in between. The germline CDR1 and CDR2 sequences are SGHTA and FQGNSA. The CDR3 has 14 residues. This CDR3 reads CASSLKLRNTEAFF. The CDR3 coding sequence is TGTGCCAGCAGCTTAAAATTACGAAACACTGAAGCTTTCTTT.

This clonotype appeared many times. The CDR3 nucleotides are TGTGCCAGCAGTTCCATCCCTCAGGGAAATGAGCAGTTCTTC. Amino acids: CASSSIPQGNEQFF. The rearrangement links TRBV27 to TRBJ2-1; maybe TRBD1 (5 bases). V lost 4 bases and J 7 bases, leaving 14 bases between the germline ends. The germline V gene encodes CDR1 MNHEY and CDR2 SMNVEV (reference sequence). The CDR3 totals 14 residues.

This clonotype was counted ten times or more. The V call is TRBV27, the J call TRBJ2-7; TRBD1 is a possible D gene (6 bases). Germline V gene lookup returns CDR1 MNHEY and CDR2 SMNVEV (reference sequence). V was trimmed by 5 bases and J by 3 bases, leaving 11 bases between them. This CDR3 has 13 amino acids. Here the CDR3 reads CASSRIGGYEQYF. CDR3 coding DNA: TGTGCCAGCAGTCGGATAGGGGGCTACGAGCAGTACTTC.

This clonotype has just a few counts. This chain joins TRBV20-1 and TRBJ2-3, with a weak D call TRBD2 (6 bases). The V end lost 6 bases, the J end lost 3 bases, and 19 bases lay between the germline ends. Germline V lookup: CDR1 DFQATT, CDR2 SNEGSKA (reference sequence). The CDR3 contains 15 residues. The DNA of the CDR3 is TGCAGTGCCCCGCCATTGGCGGGGATTACAGATACGCAGTATTTT. Its protein is CSAPPLAGITDTQYF.

This clonotype was found many times. The chain couples TRBV20-1 to TRBJ2-3, with TRBD2 as a possible D gene (6 bases). Germline CDR1 DFQATT, CDR2 SNEGSKA (reference sequence). CDR3 size: 14 residues. Trimming took off 6 bases at V and 10 bases at J, with 23 bases between the two ends. The CDR3 nucleotides are TGCAGTGCCGATGGCGGGACTGCTGAGATAGCGCAGTATTTT. This translates into CSADGGTAEIAQYF.

There are many counts of this clonotype. The chain has TRBV13 and TRBJ2-1; the match to TRBD2 covers 10 bases. The CDR3 has 15 residues. Looked up from germline, CDR1 is PRHDT and CDR2 is FYEKMQ (reference sequence). J lost 10 bases, V lost 2 bases, and 8 bases had no gene match. The CDR3 spells CASSLLASGGGEQFF. The DNA for the CDR3 is TGTGCCAGCAGCTTACTGGCTAGCGGGGGAGGGGAGCAGTTCTTC.

This clonotype was seen at least ten times. The chain combines TRBV10-2 with TRBJ2-3; maybe TRBD1 (5 bases). This CDR3 has 15 residues. Trimming cost V 2 bases and J 3 bases, with 12 bases left between them. CDR1 and CDR2 (germline): WSHSY, SAAADI. DNA of the CDR3: TGCGCCAGCAGTGAGCAGGGCTCTAGGACAGATACGCAGTATTTT. It specifies CASSEQGSRTDTQYF.

This clonotype was detected only once. The rearrangement joins TRBV7-3 to TRBJ1-2; D is possibly TRBD1 (6 bases). Germline V gene sequence: CDR1 SGHTA, CDR2 FQGTGA. The V and J ends lost 5 bases and 4 bases respectively, with 20 bases between them. This CDR3 is 16 amino acids long. The DNA of the CDR3 is TGTGCCAGCAGCGCAGATCGACAGGTCCTGATCTATGGCTACACCTTC. Translated: CASSADRQVLIYGYTF.

The V gene is TRBV14, the J gene TRBJ2-3, with a tentative D call TRBD2 (5 bases). The CDR3 consists of 16 residues. Germline assignment: CDR1 SGHDN and CDR2 FVKESK. Trimming removed 1 base at V and 3 bases at J, with 14 bases between. The CDR3 DNA is TGTGCCAGCAGCCAAGGGCTAGCCGAAGGAACAGATACGCAGTATTTT. Amino acid sequence: CASSQGLAEGTDTQYF.

A single count supports this clonotype. The V and J genes are TRBV6-9 and TRBJ2-7; 10 bases are a match to TRBD2. Trimming at V came to 3 bases and at J to 2 bases, leaving 4 bases not matched to a gene. CDR1 and CDR2 (germline): MNHGY, SVAAGI. The CDR3 contains 15 residues. The CDR3 here is CASSYKGTSAYEQYF. CDR3 DNA sequence: TGTGCCAGCAGTTACAAAGGGACTAGCGCCTACGAGCAGTACTTC.